One sample yielded the 27 T cell receptor beta chains listed below, sequenced in a study of shared T cell receptors in the human thymus. Clones were read by immunoSEQ multiplex PCR, and TCRdb kept only the in-frame ones, dropping some. The sample yields around 340,000 clones, roughly 94% seen once. The source material was thymocytes. The origin of the receptors is a human donor.

The V and J genes are TRBV7-3 and TRBJ2-2, with 12 bases lining up with TRBD2. CDR1 and CDR2 (germline): SGHTA, FQGTGA. The CDR3 extends over 17 amino acids. V shed 5 bases, J shed 4 bases, and the junction held 8 bases outside the gene matches. DNA for the CDR3: TGTGCCAGCAGCCCAAAGGGACTAGCGGGCCTCACCGGGGAGCTGTTTTTT. Its translation is CASSPKGLAGLTGELFF.

The J gene is TRBJ2-3, the V gene TRBV6-1, with 13 bases identical to TRBD2. Germline V gene lookup returns CDR1 MNHNS and CDR2 SASEGT. The V gene end was trimmed by 4 bases and the J gene end by 2 bases; junction bases not matched to a gene: 12. This CDR3 has 19 amino acids. The CDR3 region has the DNA TGTGCCAGCAGTGCCTCCGGGACTAGCGGGATCTCGAACACAGATACGCAGTATTTT. Translated: CASSASGTSGISNTDTQYF.

The rearrangement links TRBV28 to TRBJ2-3; D could derive from TRBD1 or TRBD2 (5 bases each). V was clipped by 11 bases and J by 0 bases, with 18 bases between them. This CDR3 has 15 amino acids. Germline CDR1 and CDR2: MDHEN and SYDVKM. The CDR3 here is CAQRPLRGSTDTQYF. In DNA, the CDR3 is TGTGCCCAGCGGCCCCTGAGGGGTAGCACAGATACGCAGTATTTT.

V usage is TRBV5-1 and J usage is TRBJ1-1, with TRBD1 matching over 9 bases. The V gene end was trimmed by 5 bases and the J gene end by 3 bases; junction bases not matched to a gene: 17. The CDR3 spans 18 residues. CDR1 and CDR2 from the germline V gene are SGHRS and YFSETQ. The CDR3 region is CASSFTIRDRVRDTEAFF. The CDR3 DNA reads as TGCGCCAGCAGTTTTACCATCCGGGACAGGGTCCGGGACACTGAAGCTTTCTTT. Together with reference TRBV5-1 and TRBJ1-1, the CDR3 gives the full variable domain: KAGVTQTPRYLIKTRGQQVTLSCSPISGHRSVSWYQQTPGQGLQFLFEYFSETQRNKGNFPGRFSGRQFSNSRSEMNVSTLELGDSALYLCASSFTIRDRVRDTEAFFGQGTRLTVV.

This clone was observed a single time. One end of the junction varies from germline; a read error may be responsible. The V gene is TRBV7-7, the J gene TRBJ1-4; 7 bases map to TRBD1. Germline CDR1 reads SSHAT; CDR2 reads FNYEAQ (reference sequence). This CDR3 contains 15 residues. CDR3 DNA: TGTGCTAGCAGCTTAACAGGGGTTGAAAATGAAAAACTGTTTTTT. This encodes CASSLTGVENEKLFF.

The CDR3 protein is CASSYYSRLYYNEQFF. The CDR3 DNA is TGTGCCAGCAGCTATTACAGTAGACTCTACTACAATGAGCAGTTCTTC. This chain uses TRBV5-6 with TRBJ2-1, with D hard to call. V was cut by 3 bases and J by 3 bases, with 16 bases left in between. The CDR3 runs to 16 residues. Germline V gives CDR1 SGHDT, CDR2 YYEEEE.

The chain employs TRBV30 and TRBJ2-1; 9 bases fit TRBD2. J lost 5 bases, V lost 1 base, and 9 bases had no gene match. The CDR3 extends over 16 amino acids. Germline loops: CDR1 GTSNPN, CDR2 SVGIG (reference sequence). DNA of the CDR3: TGTGCCTGGAGTGGGTTCTCTCCTAGCGGGAACAATGAGCAGTTCTTC. Amino acids: CAWSGFSPSGNNEQFF.

The chain uses TRBV7-8 and TRBJ2-1; 9 bases line up with TRBD2. With V trimmed by 7 bases and J by 2 bases, 12 bases remained unmatched. The CDR3 totals 17 residues. Germline-derived CDR1 and CDR2 are SGHVS and FQNEAQ. The CDR3 protein is CASISTHGGRAYNEQFF. The CDR3 DNA reads TGTGCCAGCATCTCAACCCACGGCGGGAGGGCCTACAATGAGCAGTTCTTC.

The chain uses TRBV28 and TRBJ2-7; the D is unclear. Germline V gives CDR1 MDHEN, CDR2 SYDVKM. Deletions cut 3 bases from V and 5 bases from J, with 8 bases between. The CDR3 is 12 residues long. The CDR3 reads CASSFLLDEQYF. The CDR3 DNA follows: TGTGCCAGCAGTTTCCTCTTAGACGAGCAGTACTTC. Full variable domain (remainder filled in from reference TRBV28 and TRBJ2-7): DVKVTQSSRYLVKRTGEKVFLECVQDMDHENMFWYRQDPGLGLRLIYFSYDVKMKEKGDIPEGYSVSREKKERFSLILESASTNQTSMYLCASSFLLDEQYFGPGTRLTVT.

In regard to this clone: The same CDR3 can be traced to other DNA sequences in this sample. The V and J genes are TRBV6-5 and TRBJ1-2, with D perhaps matching TRBD1 (6 bases). Germline V gives CDR1 MNHEY, CDR2 SVGAGI. V lost 10 bases and J 0 bases, leaving 15 bases between the germline ends. This CDR3 region has 14 residues. The CDR3 region has the DNA TGTGCCACCAGCCAGGGGAGAACTAACTATGGCTACACCTTC. The encoded protein is CATSQGRTNYGYTF.

The DNA for the CDR3 is TGTGCCAGCAGCTTACTAGCGGACCAGACTAGCGACCTCTCCTACGAGCAGTACTTC. Encoded protein: CASSLLADQTSDLSYEQYF. The chain recombines TRBV7-6 with TRBJ2-7; TRBD2 agrees at 8 bases. This CDR3 spans 19 amino acids. V was clipped by 2 bases and J by 0 bases; unmatched bases: 15. Germline CDR1 SGHVS, CDR2 FNYEAQ. Full variable domain (remainder filled in from reference TRBV7-6 and TRBJ2-7): GAGVSQSPRYKVTKRGQDVALRCDPISGHVSLYWYRQALGQGPEFLTYFNYEAQQDKSGLPNDRFSAERPEGSISTLTIQRTEQRDSAMYRCASSLLADQTSDLSYEQYFGPGTRLTVT.

The chain carries TRBV5-4 and TRBJ1-5, with TRBD1 matching over 9 bases. V gave up 4 bases and J gave up 0 bases; unmatched junction bases: 2. CDR3 length: 15 residues. CDR1 and CDR2 (germline): SGHNT, YYREEE (reference sequence). The CDR3 is CASSGDRDSNQPQHF. CDR3 in DNA: TGTGCCAGCAGCGGGGACAGGGATAGCAATCAGCCCCAGCATTTT.

The chain employs TRBV7-6 and TRBJ2-2; D call uncertain. The germline gives CDR1 SGHVS, CDR2 FNYEAQ. The CDR3 contains 14 residues. Trimming shortened V by 5 bases and J by 1 base, and 8 bases separated the two germline ends. This CDR3 is CASSPRLNTGELFF. The DNA for the CDR3 is TGTGCCAGCAGCCCCCGCCTGAACACCGGGGAGCTGTTTTTT.

The V gene is TRBV15, the J gene TRBJ2-2; 9 positions agree with TRBD2. Unmatched junction bases numbered 6, after V lost 1 base and J lost 3 bases. CDR3 length equals 17 residues. The germline V gene encodes CDR1 LNHNV and CDR2 YYDKDF (reference sequence). The DNA for the CDR3 is TGTGCCACCAGCAGAGTAGGAGGCGGGGGGGACACCGGGGAGCTGTTTTTT. Amino acid sequence: CATSRVGGGGDTGELFF.

The genes are TRBV7-6 and TRBJ2-5; 10 nucleotides agree with TRBD2. The germline V gene encodes CDR1 SGHVS and CDR2 FNYEAQ. The CDR3 has 16 amino acids. The junction had 5 bases not matched to a gene; V was cut back by 1 base and J by 3 bases. The CDR3 DNA reads as TGTGCCAGCAGCTTAGTGTGGACTAGCGGAAAAGAGACCCAGTACTTC. This gives the protein CASSLVWTSGKETQYF. Full variable domain (missing parts from reference TRBV7-6 and TRBJ2-5): GAGVSQSPRYKVTKRGQDVALRCDPISGHVSLYWYRQALGQGPEFLTYFNYEAQQDKSGLPNDRFSAERPEGSISTLTIQRTEQRDSAMYRCASSLVWTSGKETQYFGPGTRLLVL.

V and J are TRBV10-3 and TRBJ2-3; D may be TRBD1 (6 bases). Germline-derived CDR1 and CDR2 are ENHRY and SYGVKD. Trimming left V 6 bases short and J 0 bases short, with 16 bases between. The CDR3 sequence is 16 residues long. The chain's CDR3 is CAISCPGHTSTDTQYF. In nucleotides, the CDR3 is TGTGCCATCAGCTGCCCGGGACACACAAGCACAGATACGCAGTATTTT.

This chain uses TRBV27 with TRBJ2-5, with D maybe TRBD1 (7 bases). Per germline, CDR1 MNHEY and CDR2 SMNVEV (reference sequence). CDR3 size: 17 residues. The germline V and J ends were trimmed by 5 bases and 3 bases, with 22 bases remaining between them. Here the CDR3 reads CASSRRTGGTKKETQYF. The CDR3 nucleotides read TGTGCCAGCAGTCGCCGGACAGGAGGGACCAAGAAAGAGACCCAGTACTTC.

The rearrangement uses TRBV2 and TRBJ2-3, with 11 bases matching TRBD2. This CDR3 region has 19 residues. CDR1 and CDR2 (germline): SNHLY, FYNNEI. V lost 5 bases and J lost 0; bases outside the gene matches: 13. CDR3 DNA sequence: TGTGCCAGCAGTAGGGAACTAGCGGGAGTGTCGTATAGCACAGATACGCAGTATTTT. It yields the protein CASSRELAGVSYSTDTQYF.

This chain joins TRBV7-7 and TRBJ2-6; unclear D gene. This CDR3 spans 13 amino acids. CDR1 SSHAT and CDR2 FNYEAQ come from the germline V gene (reference sequence). The V and J ends lost 10 bases and 2 bases respectively, with 9 bases between them. CDR3 coding DNA: TGTGCCACCGACCGCCCTGGGGCCAACGTCCTGACTTTC. Protein sequence: CATDRPGANVLTF. The variable domain in full, completed from reference TRBV7-7 and TRBJ2-6, reads GAGVSQSPRYKVTKRGQDVTLRCDPISSHATLYWYQQALGQGPEFLTYFNYEAQPDKSGLPSDRFSAERPEGSISTLTIQRTEQRDSAMYRCATDRPGANVLTFGAGSRLTVL.

The chain has TRBV7-2 and TRBJ2-5, with 8 bases fitting TRBD2. This CDR3 is 11 amino acids long. CDR1 is SGHTA, CDR2 FQGNSA, per germline. The CDR3 bases are TGTCTGAGCGGGAGCGGTGAGACCCAGTACTTC. Encoded protein: CLSGSGETQYF.

V gene TRBV27 combines with J gene TRBJ2-3; the match to TRBD2 covers 7 bases. The CDR3 runs 16 residues. Germline assignment: CDR1 MNHEY and CDR2 SMNVEV (reference sequence). J gave up 5 bases and V 0 bases, and 8 bases lay outside the gene matches. This CDR3 is CASSLSRRESIDTQYF. In DNA, the CDR3 is TGTGCCAGCAGTTTATCTCGGCGGGAGAGTATAGATACGCAGTATTTT.

The chain couples TRBV6-5 to TRBJ1-2; unclear D gene. The germline V gene has CDR1 MNHEY and CDR2 SVGAGI. This CDR3 comprises 14 residues. V lost 2 bases to trimming and J lost 1 base, with 8 bases between them. The CDR3 DNA follows: TGTGCCAGCAGTTACAAGGACGTTAACTATGGCTACACCTTC. Its translation is CASSYKDVNYGYTF.

This chain connects TRBV6-5 to TRBJ1-6; 9 bases are a match to TRBD1. The CDR3 has 13 amino acids. Unmatched junction bases numbered 3, after V lost 8 bases and J lost 7 bases. Germline assignment: CDR1 MNHEY and CDR2 SVGAGI. CDR3 protein: CASGDRENSPLHF. CDR3 DNA: TGTGCCAGCGGGGACAGGGAGAATTCACCCCTCCACTTT.

The chain carries TRBV28 and TRBJ1-5, with D possibly matching TRBD1 (5 bases). Looked up from germline, CDR1 is MDHEN and CDR2 is SYDVKM. The CDR3 runs to 13 residues. Between the trimmed V and J ends, which lost 2 bases and 12 bases, there was a span of 14 bases. CDR3 protein: CASSLRGQRGQHF. Written as DNA, the CDR3 is TGTGCCAGCAGTTTAAGAGGACAAAGAGGCCAGCATTTT.

This chain uses TRBV5-8 with TRBJ2-1; D is tentatively TRBD1 or TRBD2 (5 bases each). V was pared by 3 bases and J by 2 bases, with 12 bases between. The CDR3 has 15 amino acids. Germline lookup yields CDR1 SGHTS and CDR2 YDEGEE. DNA for the CDR3: TGTGCCAGCAGCTCAGGGAGAGTTCCCTACAATGAGCAGTTCTTC. This gives the protein CASSSGRVPYNEQFF.

The rearrangement uses TRBV6-1 and TRBJ2-5, with a weak D call TRBD1 (5 bases). V was clipped by 0 bases and J by 2 bases, with 10 bases between them. CDR1 MNHNS and CDR2 SASEGT come from the germline V gene. This CDR3 contains 15 residues. In DNA, the CDR3 is TGTGCCAGCAGTGAAGCGGAAGGGGCGCAAGAGACCCAGTACTTC. Translating it yields CASSEAEGAQETQYF.

The chain is built from TRBV30 and TRBJ1-5; the D gene is possibly TRBD1 (5 bases). Trimming removed 2 bases from V and 0 bases from J, with 17 bases in between. The CDR3 sequence is 17 residues long. CDR1 is GTSNPN and CDR2 is SVGIG in the germline V gene (reference sequence). The CDR3 DNA follows: TGTGCCTGGAGTCCACCCCAGACAGATAATAGCAATCAGCCCCAGCATTTT. Amino acids: CAWSPPQTDNSNQPQHF.